This T cell receptor (beta chain) was identified in a study of control samples from healthy donors and cancer patients. The CDR3 runs to 16 residues. Germline-derived CDR1 and CDR2 are GTSNPN and SVGIG (reference sequence). V gave up 2 bases and J gave up 2 bases, with 15 bases separating them. The assay was immunoSEQ multiplex PCR, and TCRdb's table has in-frame clones only and misses some. The sample lists 60,000 to 95,000 clones, approximately 80% occurring once. The sequence was collected from a man in his fifties in good health. Specimen: blood. V gene TRBV30 combines with J gene TRBJ2-2; tentatively, D is TRBD1 (5 bases). CDR3 in amino acids: CAWSPGHTHNTGELFF. CDR3 nucleotide sequence: TGTGCCTGGAGTCCCGGACACACGCACAACACCGGGGAGCTGTTTTTT.